Described below is a single T cell receptor beta chain sequence and its context. The data were produced by immunoSEQ multiplex PCR, yet TCRdb's version contains in-frame clones alone and is incomplete. The table includes about 120,000 clones, about 80% detected once. The germline gives CDR1 MNHEY, CDR2 SMNVEV (reference sequence). Trimming took off 3 bases at V and 4 bases at J, with 12 bases between the two ends. CDR3 length: 14 residues. The sample comes from a study of blood T cell repertoires in COVID-19. The overall study: There were acute and convalescent COVID-19 samples, and they came from the United States, Italy and Spain.

Sequencing was done on a sample of peripheral blood. The source of this sequence is a woman aged 80 or over with acute or convalescent COVID-19. V is TRBV27 and J is TRBJ1-1; no definite D call. CDR3 DNA sequence: TGTGCCAGCAGTTTCAAGGAGGTCGGCACTGAAGCTTTCTTT. Amino acid sequence: CASSFKEVGTEAFF.